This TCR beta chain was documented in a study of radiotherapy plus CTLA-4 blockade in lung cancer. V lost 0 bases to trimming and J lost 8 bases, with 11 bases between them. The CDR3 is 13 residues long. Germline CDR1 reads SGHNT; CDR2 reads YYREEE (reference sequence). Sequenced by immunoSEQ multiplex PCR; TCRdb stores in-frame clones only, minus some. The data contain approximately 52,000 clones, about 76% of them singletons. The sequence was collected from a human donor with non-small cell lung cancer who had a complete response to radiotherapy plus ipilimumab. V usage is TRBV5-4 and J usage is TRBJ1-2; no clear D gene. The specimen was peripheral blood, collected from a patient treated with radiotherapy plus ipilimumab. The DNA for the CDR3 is TGTGCCAGCAGCTTGGTTGAGGGTCAGGGCTACACCTTC. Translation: CASSLVEGQGYTF.